This passage covers 20 T cell receptor beta chains from one sample sequenced in a study of control samples from healthy donors and cancer patients. Here immunoSEQ multiplex PCR was the method, and the copy in TCRdb shows in-frame clones only, minus some. This sample has around 190,000 clones, with around nine tenths found just once. Specimen: blood. The origin of the receptors is a man aged 30-40 years in good health.

The chain combines TRBV7-6 with TRBJ2-3; a weak D match, TRBD1 (6 bases). Germline V lookup: CDR1 SGHVS, CDR2 FNYEAQ. The CDR3 spans 16 residues. With 4 bases removed from V and 0 bases from J, the gap between germline ends came to 14 bases. CDR3 sequence reads: CASSSPQGASTDTQYF. The CDR3, as DNA: TGTGCCAGCAGCTCCCCACAGGGAGCTAGCACAGATACGCAGTATTTT.

The genes are TRBV2 and TRBJ2-3; D unclear. CDR1 is SNHLY, CDR2 FYNNEI, per germline. This CDR3 spans 11 amino acids. V lost 8 bases, J lost 6 bases, and 9 bases lay in between. The CDR3 protein is CASDLADTQYF. The CDR3 DNA is TGTGCCAGCGACCTGGCGGATACGCAGTATTTT.

V and J are TRBV2 and TRBJ1-4; D gene uncertain. Looked up from germline, CDR1 is SNHLY and CDR2 is FYNNEI. Between the trimmed V and J ends, which lost 7 bases and 3 bases, there was a span of 12 bases. This CDR3 spans 14 amino acids. CDR3 DNA sequence: TGTGCCAGCAAAGCAGAAATCGCTAATGAAAAACTGTTTTTT. This gives the protein CASKAEIANEKLFF.

This clone has just one count. The rearrangement links TRBV30 to TRBJ1-2, with TRBD1 matching 10 bases. Germline CDR1 and CDR2: GTSNPN and SVGIG (reference sequence). Trimming took 4 bases from V and 2 from J; bases not matched to a gene: 10. This CDR3 is built from 16 residues. In DNA, the CDR3 is TGTGCCTGGACTCCGCCCGGGACAGGGGCGAACTATGGCTACACCTTC. Its protein product is CAWTPPGTGANYGYTF.

The CDR3 DNA reads TGTGCCAGCAGCCAAGCAGGGAACGGAGAGACCCAGTACTTC. Translating gives CASSQAGNGETQYF. V is TRBV3-1 (or the pseudogene TRBV3-2) and J is TRBJ2-5; D perhaps matches TRBD1 (5 bases). V shed 1 base and J shed 4 bases, with 10 bases lying between them. CDR1 LGHDT and CDR2 YNNKEL come from the germline V gene (reference sequence). This CDR3 has 14 amino acids.

This chain links TRBV6-5 with TRBJ1-1; D gene ambiguous. The CDR3 runs to 14 residues. Per the germline V gene, CDR1 is MNHEY and CDR2 is SVGAGI. Trimming removed 5 bases from V and 1 base from J, with 11 bases in between. The CDR3 DNA reads TGTGCCAGCAGTATGTCGCACCGGAACACTGAAGCTTTCTTT. It encodes CASSMSHRNTEAFF.

The chain carries TRBV4-1 and TRBJ1-1; D is undetermined. The CDR3 is 13 residues long. V lost 1 base, J lost 3 bases, and 6 bases lay in between. Germline-derived CDR1 and CDR2 are MGHRA and YSYEKL. CDR3 loop: CASSQAPYTEAFF. CDR3 DNA sequence: TGCGCCAGCAGCCAAGCCCCCTACACTGAAGCTTTCTTT.

The chain uses TRBV4-3 and TRBJ1-2, with 7 bases fitting TRBD1. Trimming removed 1 base from V and 0 bases from J; junction bases left unmatched: 5. The CDR3 sequence is 16 residues long. Germline lookup yields CDR1 LGHNA and CDR2 YSLEER. CDR3 in DNA: TGCGCCAGCAGCCAAGGAACAGGGGCAGCTAACTATGGCTACACCTTC. Protein: CASSQGTGAANYGYTF.

This clone has just one count. V is TRBV12-3 or TRBV12-4 and J is TRBJ1-1, with D hard to call. This CDR3 contains 13 residues. Trimming stripped 2 bases from V and 3 bases from J, with 7 bases between. In DNA, the CDR3 is TGTGCCAGCAGTTTAAAGGAGGACACTGAAGCTTTCTTT. This sequence encodes CASSLKEDTEAFF.

This rearrangement joins TRBV19 to TRBJ1-1, with 7 bases identical to TRBD1. Germline CDR1 is LNHDA and CDR2 is SQIVND (reference sequence). V dropped 3 bases and J dropped 10; count of bases not matched to a gene: 5. The CDR3 is made up of 12 amino acids. DNA of the CDR3: TGTGCCAGTAGTATCCGGACAGGCGTAGCTTTCTTT. This sequence encodes CASSIRTGVAFF.

The chain carries TRBV3-1 (or the pseudogene TRBV3-2) and TRBJ2-7; D is unresolved. CDR1 is LGHDT and CDR2 is YNNKEL in the germline V gene (reference sequence). This CDR3 is 13 amino acids long. V was shortened by 3 bases and J by 3 bases, with 9 bases between the two germline ends. The CDR3 nucleotides are TGTGCCAGCAGCCAGAGGACCAACTACGAGCAGTACTTC. Its translation: CASSQRTNYEQYF.

The CDR3 DNA sequence: TGTGCCAGTAGTATCCACCGGGACAGGGGTCCTCAGCCCCAGCATTTT. Translating it yields CASSIHRDRGPQPQHF. The chain combines TRBV19 with TRBJ1-5; 10 bases are a match to TRBD1. The V segment lost 3 bases and the J segment 6 bases; nucleotides outside the gene matches: 8. This CDR3 comprises 16 residues. The germline V gene encodes CDR1 LNHDA and CDR2 SQIVND (reference sequence). The whole variable domain, remainder taken from reference TRBV19 and TRBJ1-5, is DGGITQSPKYLFRKEGQNVTLSCEQNLNHDAMYWYRQDPGQGLRLIYYSQIVNDFQKGDIAEGYSVSREKKESFPLTVTSAQKNPTAFYLCASSIHRDRGPQPQHFGDGTRLSIL.

V is TRBV7-2 and J is TRBJ1-2; D is possibly TRBD1 (6 bases). The CDR3 length is 14 residues. Per germline, CDR1 SGHTA and CDR2 FQGNSA. Trimming removed 7 bases from V and 8 bases from J, with 20 bases in between. CDR3 region: CASMGPGRGKGYTF. The CDR3 nucleotides read TGTGCCAGCATGGGCCCCGGCAGGGGCAAGGGCTACACCTTC.

The genes are TRBV7-9 and TRBJ2-3, with D perhaps TRBD1 (5 bases). There are 17 residues in the CDR3. Germline assignment: CDR1 SEHNR and CDR2 FQNEAQ (reference sequence). V lost 0 bases and J lost 2, with 15 bases in between. The CDR3 reads CASSLATTATLTDTQYF. As DNA, the CDR3 is TGTGCCAGCAGCTTAGCGACGACAGCAACCCTCACAGATACGCAGTATTTT.

V usage is TRBV19 and J usage is TRBJ2-7, with D possibly matching TRBD1 (6 bases). Germline V gene data show CDR1 as LNHDA and CDR2 as SQIVND (reference sequence). The CDR3 has 14 residues. Trimming left V 6 bases short and J 0 bases short, with 12 bases between. The CDR3 loop is CASSRQASSYEQYF. The DNA for the CDR3 is TGTGCCAGTAGCCGACAGGCCAGCTCCTACGAGCAGTACTTC.

The chain has TRBV12-5 and TRBJ2-2; D is possibly TRBD1 or TRBD2 (5 bases each). Germline CDR1 reads LGHNT; CDR2 reads FRNRAP. V was clipped by 2 bases and J by 3 bases, with 10 bases between them. This CDR3 is 15 amino acids long. For the CDR3, the DNA is TGTGCTAGTGGTTTGAGGGACGGTTACACCGGGGAGCTGTTTTTT. Residues: CASGLRDGYTGELFF.

V usage is TRBV11-1 and J usage is TRBJ2-7, with D tentatively TRBD2 (6 bases). This CDR3 is 14 amino acids long. Trimming cost V 0 bases and J 6 bases, with 12 bases left between them. Germline CDR1 SGHAT, CDR2 FQDESV (reference sequence). The CDR3 spells CASSLARESSEQYF. The CDR3 nucleotides read TGTGCCAGCAGCTTAGCGCGGGAATCGTCCGAGCAGTACTTC. Using reference TRBV11-1 and TRBJ2-7 for the parts outside the CDR3, the full variable domain is EAEVAQSPRYKITEKSQAVAFWCDPISGHATLYWYRQILGQGPELLVQFQDESVVDDSQLPKDRFSAERLKGVDSTLKIQPAELGDSAMYLCASSLARESSEQYFGPGTRLTVT.

This chain connects TRBV4-1 to TRBJ2-7, with 7 bases that match TRBD1. The germline CDR1 and CDR2 sequences are MGHRA and YSYEKL. The CDR3 runs to 13 residues. V was clipped by 3 bases and J by 3 bases; unmatched bases: 2. In nucleotides, the CDR3 is TGCGCCAGCAGCCAGGGGACAGACTACGAGCAGTACTTC. Protein sequence: CASSQGTDYEQYF.

The V and J genes are TRBV28 and TRBJ1-5; 7 bases fit TRBD1. This CDR3 region has 14 residues. The J segment lost 11 bases and the V segment lost 6 bases, leaving 13 bases of the junction unmatched. The V gene's germline CDR1 is MDHEN and CDR2 SYDVKM. CDR3 nucleotide sequence: TGTGCCAGCAGCCCGGGACAGCGTGCTTCGGCCCAGCATTTT. Protein product: CASSPGQRASAQHF.

The chain joins TRBV13 to TRBJ1-4; D gene uncertain. Germline assignment: CDR1 PRHDT and CDR2 FYEKMQ (reference sequence). V gave up 5 bases and J gave up 0 bases, with 10 bases separating them. There are 15 residues in the CDR3. The CDR3 spells CASSIRTATNEKLFF. In nucleotides, the CDR3 is TGTGCCAGCAGCATCCGCACAGCAACTAATGAAAAACTGTTTTTT.